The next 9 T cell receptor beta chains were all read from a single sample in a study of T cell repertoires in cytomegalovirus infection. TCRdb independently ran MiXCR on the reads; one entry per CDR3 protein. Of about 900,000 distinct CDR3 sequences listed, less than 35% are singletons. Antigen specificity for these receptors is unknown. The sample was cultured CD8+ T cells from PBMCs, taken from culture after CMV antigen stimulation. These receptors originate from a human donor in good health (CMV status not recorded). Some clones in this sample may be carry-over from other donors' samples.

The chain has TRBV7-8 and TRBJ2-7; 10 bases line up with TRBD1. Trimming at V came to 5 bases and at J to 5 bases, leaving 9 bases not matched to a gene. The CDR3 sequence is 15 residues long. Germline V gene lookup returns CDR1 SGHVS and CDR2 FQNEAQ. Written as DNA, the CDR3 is TGTGCCAGCAGCCCCTCCCGGGACAGGGGCCACGAGCAGTACTTC. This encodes CASSPSRDRGHEQYF.

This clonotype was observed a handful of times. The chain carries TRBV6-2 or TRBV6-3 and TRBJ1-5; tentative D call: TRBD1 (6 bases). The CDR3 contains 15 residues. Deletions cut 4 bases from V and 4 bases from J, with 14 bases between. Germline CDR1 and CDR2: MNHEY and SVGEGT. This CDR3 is CASSSGAGANQPQHF. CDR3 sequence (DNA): TGTGCCAGCAGTTCCGGAGCAGGGGCAAATCAGCCCCAGCATTTT.

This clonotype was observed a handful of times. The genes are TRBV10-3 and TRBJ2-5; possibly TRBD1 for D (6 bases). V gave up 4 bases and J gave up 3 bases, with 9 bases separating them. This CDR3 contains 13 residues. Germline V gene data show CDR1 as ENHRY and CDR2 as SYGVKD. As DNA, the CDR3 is TGTGCCATCAGTGGGACAGAAAAAGAGACCCAGTACTTC. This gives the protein CAISGTEKETQYF.

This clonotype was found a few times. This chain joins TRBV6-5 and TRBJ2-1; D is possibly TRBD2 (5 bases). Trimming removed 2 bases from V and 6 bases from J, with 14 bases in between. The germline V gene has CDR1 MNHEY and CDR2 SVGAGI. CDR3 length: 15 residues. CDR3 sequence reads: CASSYESGSGNEQFF. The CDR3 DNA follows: TGTGCCAGCAGTTACGAGTCGGGGAGTGGCAATGAGCAGTTCTTC.

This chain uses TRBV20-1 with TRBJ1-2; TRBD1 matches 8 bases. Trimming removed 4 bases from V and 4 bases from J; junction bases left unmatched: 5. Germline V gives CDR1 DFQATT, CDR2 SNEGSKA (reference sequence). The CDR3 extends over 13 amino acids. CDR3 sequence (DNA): TGCAGTGCTATAGACAGGGGTGGCTATGGCTACACCTTC. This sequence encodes CSAIDRGGYGYTF.

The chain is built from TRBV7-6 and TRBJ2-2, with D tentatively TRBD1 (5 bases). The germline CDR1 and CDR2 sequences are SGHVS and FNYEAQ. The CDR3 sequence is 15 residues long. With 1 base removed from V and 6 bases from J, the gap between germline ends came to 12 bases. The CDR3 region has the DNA TGTGCCAGCAGCTTAGTAACAGGTTTTTCCGGGGAGCTGTTTTTT. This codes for CASSLVTGFSGELFF.

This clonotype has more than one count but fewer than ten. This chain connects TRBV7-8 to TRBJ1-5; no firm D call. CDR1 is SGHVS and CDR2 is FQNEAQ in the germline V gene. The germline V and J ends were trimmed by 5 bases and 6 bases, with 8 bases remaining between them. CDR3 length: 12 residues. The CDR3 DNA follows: TGTGCCAGCAGCCATAGTGCTCAGCCCCAGCATTTT. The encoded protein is CASSHSAQPQHF.

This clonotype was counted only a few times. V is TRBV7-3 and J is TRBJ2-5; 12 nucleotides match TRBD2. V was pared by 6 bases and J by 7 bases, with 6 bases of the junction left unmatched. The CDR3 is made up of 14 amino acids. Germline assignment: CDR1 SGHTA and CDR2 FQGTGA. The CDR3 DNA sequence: TGTGCCAGCAGTTCTAGCGGGGGGGACCTGACCCAGTACTTC. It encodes CASSSSGGDLTQYF.

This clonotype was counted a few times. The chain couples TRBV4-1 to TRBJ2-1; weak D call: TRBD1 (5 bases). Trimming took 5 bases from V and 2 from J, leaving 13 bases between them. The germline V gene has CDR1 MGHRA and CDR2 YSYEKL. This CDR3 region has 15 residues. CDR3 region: CASSFTGPTYNEQFF. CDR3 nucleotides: TGCGCCAGCAGCTTCACAGGTCCAACCTACAATGAGCAGTTCTTC.